A single sample gave rise to the 23 T cell receptor beta chains below, sequenced in a study of PD-1 blockade in classical Hodgkin lymphoma. Sequenced by immunoSEQ multiplex PCR; TCRdb stores in-frame clones only, minus some. Of approximately 20,000 clones listed, around 84% are singletons. Time point of the sample: cycle 4 day 1 (C4D1), after 5 to 7 weeks of nivolumab. Relapses following autologous stem cell transplantation were seen in all patients, with brentuximab vedotin exposure varying. The specimen comprised peripheral blood mononuclear cells (PBMCs), sampled before the fourth cycle of nivolumab. All receptors come from a human donor with classical Hodgkin lymphoma.

The chain recombines TRBV27 with TRBJ2-1; D may be TRBD2 (7 bases). V was pared by 2 bases and J by 8 bases, with 16 bases between. CDR1 and CDR2 from the germline V gene are MNHEY and SMNVEV (reference sequence). The CDR3 is 15 residues long. The CDR3 DNA reads TGTGCCAGCAGTTTAGGAGGGGGGGCAATTGATGAGCAGTTCTTC. Translation gives CASSLGGGAIDEQFF.

This clone was picked up a small number of times. The chain recombines TRBV9 with TRBJ2-3, with D perhaps matching TRBD2 (6 bases). The germline V and J ends were trimmed by 0 bases and 4 bases, with 12 bases remaining between them. The CDR3 has 15 residues. The germline V gene has CDR1 SGDLS and CDR2 YYNGEE. The CDR3, as DNA: TGTGCCAGCAGCGTAGGGGCGGGATCCGCAGATACGCAGTATTTT. Residues: CASSVGAGSADTQYF.

V usage is TRBV18 and J usage is TRBJ1-2, with TRBD1 matching over 10 bases. The CDR3 is 16 residues long. CDR1 KGHSH and CDR2 LQKENI come from the germline V gene. Trimming cost V 0 bases and J 7 bases; bases outside gene matches: 8. The CDR3 DNA sequence: TGTGCCAGCTCACCACCCTCGACAGGGGGCGCAGGTGGCTACACCTTC. Translated, it gives CASSPPSTGGAGGYTF.

The chain joins TRBV19 to TRBJ1-4; D gene unclear. The germline V and J ends were trimmed by 6 bases and 3 bases, with 14 bases remaining between them. This CDR3 is built from 15 residues. CDR1 is LNHDA, CDR2 SQIVND, per germline (reference sequence). The CDR3 here is CASSQDGRANEKLFF. For the CDR3, the DNA is TGTGCCAGTAGCCAGGACGGAAGAGCTAATGAAAAACTGTTTTTT. Full variable domain (outside the CDR3, taken from reference TRBV19 and TRBJ1-4): DGGITQSPKYLFRKEGQNVTLSCEQNLNHDAMYWYRQDPGQGLRLIYYSQIVNDFQKGDIAEGYSVSREKKESFPLTVTSAQKNPTAFYLCASSQDGRANEKLFFGSGTQLSVL.

This clone was seen only once. The J gene is TRBJ1-3, the V gene TRBV2; perhaps TRBD1 as D (6 bases). The CDR3 loop spans 14 amino acids. Trimming took off 6 bases at V and 0 bases at J, with 9 bases between the two ends. The germline CDR1 and CDR2 sequences are SNHLY and FYNNEI. The CDR3 is CASRRDISGNTIYF. The CDR3 region has the DNA TGTGCCAGCAGGAGGGACATCTCTGGAAACACCATATATTTT.

The chain combines TRBV15 with TRBJ2-1; no reliable D call. The ends were cut back, 3 bases at V and 1 base at J, with 13 bases in the middle. From germline, CDR1 is LNHNV and CDR2 YYDKDF (reference sequence). The CDR3 contains 16 residues. The CDR3 nucleotides are TGTGCCACCAGCAGGAGACGCAACCCTTCCTACAATGAGCAGTTCTTC. This codes for CATSRRRNPSYNEQFF.

V and J are TRBV27 and TRBJ1-5; the D is unclear. The CDR3 loop spans 13 amino acids. The germline V gene encodes CDR1 MNHEY and CDR2 SMNVEV (reference sequence). V gave up 6 bases and J gave up 0 bases, with 6 bases separating them. The CDR3 spells CASRLYSNQPQHF. CDR3 in DNA: TGTGCCAGCAGACTATATAGCAATCAGCCCCAGCATTTT.

The chain links TRBV7-9 to TRBJ2-7, with no clear D. V was cut by 7 bases and J by 3 bases, with 16 bases left in between. Germline lookup yields CDR1 SEHNR and CDR2 FQNEAQ (reference sequence). This CDR3 has 14 amino acids. CDR3 DNA: TGTGCCAGCACTGGTGGGCCCGCCAACTACGAGCAGTACTTC. Amino acids: CASTGGPANYEQYF.

This chain uses TRBV7-8 with TRBJ2-2, with 11 bases fitting TRBD2. This CDR3 is built from 18 residues. Germline assignment: CDR1 SGHVS and CDR2 FQNEAQ. V lost 2 bases to trimming and J lost 4 bases; unmatched junction nucleotides: 9. The CDR3 region has the DNA TGTGCCAGCAGCTTAAGAACTAGCGGGAGACGAGGCACCGGGGAGCTGTTTTTT. It translates to CASSLRTSGRRGTGELFF.

The rearrangement links TRBV19 to TRBJ2-3; D possibly matches TRBD1 or TRBD2 (5 bases each). CDR1 and CDR2 (germline): LNHDA, SQIVND (reference sequence). V lost 6 bases and J lost 0, with 10 bases in between. There are 14 residues in the CDR3. The CDR3 reads CASRRGFSTDTQYF. The CDR3 bases are TGTGCCAGTAGACGGGGCTTTAGCACAGATACGCAGTATTTT.

This clone has a handful of counts. This chain's CDR3 is CASSTPGPGNYGYTF. CDR3 nucleotide sequence: TGTGCCAGCAGCACACCGGGACCGGGGAACTATGGCTACACCTTC. The genes are TRBV5-4 and TRBJ1-2; possibly TRBD1 for D (5 bases). V dropped 4 bases and J dropped 2 bases, with 15 bases sitting between them. This CDR3 is built from 15 residues. Per germline, CDR1 SGHNT and CDR2 YYREEE (reference sequence).

The chain combines TRBV7-2 with TRBJ2-5, with TRBD2 matching over 12 bases. CDR1 and CDR2 from the germline V gene are SGHTA and FQGNSA. This CDR3 has 16 amino acids. V gave up 5 bases and J gave up 1 base; unmatched junction bases: 5. CDR3 sequence (DNA): TGTGCCAGCAGCCCAGGGACTAGCGGGCCCCAAGAGACCCAGTACTTC. It codes for CASSPGTSGPQETQYF.

This chain's CDR3 is CASSYREGPGDTIYF. CDR3 in DNA: TGTGCCAGCAGCTACCGAGAGGGACCGGGGGACACCATATATTTT. The gene calls are TRBV9 and TRBJ1-3, with a tentative D call TRBD1 (5 bases). In germline, CDR1 is SGDLS, CDR2 YYNGEE. The V gene lost 4 bases and the J gene lost 8 bases, with 19 bases spanning the gap. The CDR3 has 15 residues.

The chain combines TRBV10-3 with TRBJ1-2; possible D gene TRBD1, 5 bases. Deletions cut 3 bases from V and 1 base from J, with 12 bases between. CDR1 and CDR2 from the germline V gene are ENHRY and SYGVKD. The CDR3 consists of 15 residues. The CDR3 region is CAISDGGGNNYGYTF. The CDR3 bases are TGTGCCATCAGTGATGGCGGGGGGAATAACTATGGCTACACCTTC.

The V gene is TRBV14, the J gene TRBJ1-3; 8 positions match TRBD1. Losses at the gene ends were 0 bases for V and 4 bases for J; bases not matched to a gene: 8. The CDR3 covers 17 residues. The germline V gene encodes CDR1 SGHDN and CDR2 FVKESK. The CDR3 spells CASSQDRQGAKGNTIYF. The CDR3 DNA is TGTGCCAGCAGCCAAGATCGTCAGGGGGCGAAAGGAAACACCATATATTTT.

This chain links TRBV11-2 with TRBJ1-6, with a possible D match to TRBD1 (5 bases). The germline gives CDR1 SGHAT, CDR2 FQNNGV. V lost 6 bases, J lost 7 bases, and 13 bases lay in between. This CDR3 has 14 amino acids. CDR3 loop: CASRHTGWNSPLHF. The CDR3 nucleotides read TGTGCCAGCAGACATACAGGTTGGAATTCACCCCTCCACTTT.

The rearrangement joins TRBV11-2 to TRBJ2-5; D not resolved. CDR3 length: 18 residues. The germline V and J ends were trimmed by 5 bases and 1 base, with 23 bases remaining between them. Looked up from germline, CDR1 is SGHAT and CDR2 is FQNNGV. The CDR3 region is CASSKSWGFSSIQETQYF. The DNA of the CDR3 is TGTGCCAGCAGCAAATCGTGGGGTTTCAGCTCTATCCAAGAGACCCAGTACTTC.

The chain has TRBV7-2 and TRBJ2-1; D uncertain. The germline V and J ends were trimmed by 1 base and 10 bases, with 8 bases remaining between them. This CDR3 contains 12 residues. CDR1 is SGHTA and CDR2 is FQGNSA in the germline V gene. CDR3 in amino acids: CASSLEAVEQFF. For the CDR3, the DNA is TGTGCCAGCAGCTTAGAGGCGGTAGAGCAGTTCTTC. Full variable domain (remainder filled in from reference TRBV7-2 and TRBJ2-1): GAGVSQSPSNKVTEKGKDVELRCDPISGHTALYWYRQSLGQGLEFLIYFQGNSAPDKSGLPSDRFSAERTGGSVSTLTIQRTQQEDSAVYLCASSLEAVEQFFGPGTRLTVL.

The chain joins TRBV7-6 to TRBJ2-3; 9 positions agree with TRBD2. Germline V CDR1 and CDR2: SGHVS, FNYEAQ. V was pared by 1 base and J by 0 bases, with 2 bases of the junction left unmatched. The CDR3 spans 16 residues. CDR3 residues: CASSLGRGGSTDTQYF. The DNA for the CDR3 is TGTGCCAGCAGCTTAGGGCGGGGGGGCAGCACAGATACGCAGTATTTT.

V gene TRBV4-1 combines with J gene TRBJ1-5; 10 nucleotides align to TRBD1. The CDR3 is made up of 15 amino acids. From germline, CDR1 is MGHRA and CDR2 YSYEKL. V was clipped by 5 bases and J by 3 bases; unmatched bases: 4. CDR3 sequence: CASSVDRGINQPQHF. DNA for the CDR3: TGCGCCAGCAGCGTGGACAGGGGGATCAATCAGCCCCAGCATTTT.

This clone was seen a single time. The V and J genes are TRBV5-1 and TRBJ2-5, with TRBD1 as a possible D gene (6 bases). Germline V gene data show CDR1 as SGHRS and CDR2 as YFSETQ. This CDR3 comprises 13 residues. Trimming stripped 0 bases from V and 6 bases from J, with 9 bases between. CDR3 coding DNA: TGCGCCAGCAGCTTGGAGCAGGGGAAGACCCAGTACTTC. This encodes CASSLEQGKTQYF.

This chain joins TRBV20-1 and TRBJ2-1; D ambiguous. Germline CDR1 is DFQATT and CDR2 is SNEGSKA (reference sequence). The CDR3 covers 11 residues. The V and J ends lost 5 bases and 7 bases respectively, with 9 bases between them. The CDR3 DNA reads TGCAGTGCTGAAGGGTTAAATGAGCAGTTCTTC. This sequence encodes CSAEGLNEQFF.

The chain combines TRBV27 with TRBJ2-6; TRBD1 agrees at 12 bases. Germline CDR1 reads MNHEY; CDR2 reads SMNVEV (reference sequence). The trim removed 6 bases at V and 4 bases at J, leaving 16 bases unmatched. The CDR3 is 20 amino acids. The CDR3 coding sequence is TGTGCCAGCAGATCTGATCCTCCGGGACAGGGGGCGCTCGGGGCCAACGTCCTGACTTTC. This encodes CASRSDPPGQGALGANVLTF.